Listed below are T cell receptor beta chains from one sample, sequenced in a study of response to subunit inactivated influenza vaccine. MiXCR, applied by TCRdb to the RT-PCR reads, yields one record per CDR3 protein. The sample yields hundreds of thousands of distinct CDR3 sequences, more than 11% seen once. This material consisted of PBMCs from blood, taken around 15 days before vaccination. These receptors came from a middle-aged man who received an inactivated influenza vaccine. Both conserved end residues are part of each CDR3.

v_gene	CDR3aa
TRBV20-1	CSATGWGYSNQPQHF
TRBV20-1	CSARGTSGKGKQFF
TRBV2	CASRSPGPMSQYF
TRBV12-3/TRBV12-4	CASGEREGGTDTQYF
TRBV6-2/TRBV6-3	CASGSRDRVTDTQYF
TRBV7-9	CASTEAGAGYTF
TRBV7-9	CASSLDSNGELFF
TRBV12-5	CASALGGVETQYF
TRBV24-1	CATMAWGGVDTQYF
TRBV4-3	CASSQGLAGVPRDEQYF
TRBV7-9	CASSSDIETQYF
TRBV24-1	CATSGNLGTGLYNEQFF
TRBV6-2/TRBV6-3	CASSYLNTGELFF
TRBV7-9	CASRPTGGATNEKLFF
TRBV2	CASRDTGTGEETQYF
TRBV6-5	CASSYLRQGGPDTQYF
TRBV5-6	CASSLYKQETQYF
TRBV6-1	CASKGQDYNSPLHF
TRBV9	CASSVVGLAVVETQYF
TRBV18	CASSPEGRSRETQYF
TRBV2	CASSAEMGLAGETQYF
TRBV29-1	CSGSTGDTEAFF